The source of this TCR beta chain is a study of blood T cell repertoires in COVID-19. Study-wide background: The United States, Italy and Spain supplied acute and convalescent COVID-19 samples.

Authors' data handling: Amplifying reference gene primers gave estimates of nucleated cell counts. The table came from immunoSEQ multiplex PCR; TCRdb's copy has only in-frame clones and leaves some out. The DNA was the basis for D and trimming; V, J and clone size are from that table. The sample shows about 110,000 clones, 70% to 90% of them seen only once. V was shortened by 0 bases and J by 0 bases, with 10 bases between the two germline ends. CDR3 length: 16 residues. The TCR sequence derives from a human donor in a cohort sampled during active COVID-19. Sequencing was carried out using peripheral blood. This chain joins TRBV5-3 and TRBJ2-1; the D is unclear. TRBV5-3 is an ORF, with its function uncertain. DNA for the CDR3: TGTGCCAGAAGCTTGGTTGTAGTTAACTCCTACAATGAGCAGTTCTTC. Protein product: CARSLVVVNSYNEQFF.